Presented here are 8 T cell receptor beta chains from one specimen sequenced in a study of blood T cell repertoires in COVID-19. The assay was immunoSEQ multiplex PCR, and TCRdb's table has in-frame clones only and misses some. This sample has 260,000 or so clones; 70% to 90% occur once, and the top ten carry about 0.7%. The material sequenced was peripheral blood. Receptors were obtained from a human donor in a cohort sampled during active COVID-19.

This clone is a singleton in its sample. The chain uses TRBV4-3 and TRBJ2-7; 9 bases map to TRBD2. This CDR3 is 15 amino acids long. CDR1 is LGHNA and CDR2 is YSLEER in the germline V gene. With 4 bases clipped from V and 5 bases from J, the junction kept 9 bases outside the gene matches. The CDR3 sequence: CASSRLAGAPNEQYF. In DNA, the CDR3 is TGCGCCAGCAGCCGTTTAGCGGGAGCCCCTAACGAGCAGTACTTC.

The V gene is TRBV7-2, the J gene TRBJ2-3, with D possibly being TRBD1 (6 bases). The V gene's germline CDR1 is SGHTA and CDR2 FQGNSA. This CDR3 region has 15 residues. V was pared by 3 bases and J by 2 bases, with 12 bases between. The CDR3 bases are TGTGCCAGCAGCTTCGTAAGGGGGAACACAGATACGCAGTATTTT. Protein sequence: CASSFVRGNTDTQYF.

This clone occurred once. The chain combines TRBV2 with TRBJ1-2; D perhaps matches TRBD1 (5 bases). Germline V gives CDR1 SNHLY, CDR2 FYNNEI. The V end lost 8 bases, the J end lost 0 bases, and 19 bases lay between the germline ends. The CDR3 covers 16 residues. The CDR3 bases are TGTGCCAGCGTGGGGCTGCGAGGCCCAGCTAACTATGGCTACACCTTC. Encoded protein: CASVGLRGPANYGYTF.

The rearrangement links TRBV6-2 or TRBV6-3 to TRBJ1-3, with 8 bases that match TRBD1. V trimming: 4 bases; J trimming: 0 bases; junction bases outside the gene matches: 11. CDR3 size: 18 residues. CDR1 and CDR2 (germline): MNHEY, SVGEGT. The CDR3 here is CASSSTRAGGDSGNTIYF. CDR3 DNA sequence: TGTGCCAGCAGTTCTACCAGAGCAGGGGGCGACTCTGGAAACACCATATATTTT.

The chain couples TRBV6-6 to TRBJ2-7; TRBD1 matches 9 bases. The V segment lost 6 bases and the J segment 5 bases; nucleotides outside the gene matches: 8. Germline V gene data show CDR1 as MNHNY and CDR2 as SVGAGI (reference sequence). There are 14 residues in the CDR3. CDR3 region: CASRQRRDRDEQYF. For the CDR3, the DNA is TGTGCCAGCAGACAACGCCGGGACAGGGACGAGCAGTACTTC.

The chain carries TRBV6-2 or TRBV6-3 and TRBJ2-7, with D possibly matching TRBD1 (6 bases). CDR1 and CDR2 from the germline V gene are MNHEY and SVGEGT. The CDR3 is 18 amino acids. V was trimmed by 2 bases and J by 6 bases, leaving 26 bases between them. The CDR3 bases are TGTGCCAGCAGTTACCCTACCTTTTACGGACAGTCCTCGCGCGAGCAGTACTTC. It is translated as CASSYPTFYGQSSREQYF.

The gene calls are TRBV30 and TRBJ2-7; TRBD1 matches at 10 bases. J lost 3 bases, V lost 3 bases, and 2 bases had no gene match. Germline V lookup: CDR1 GTSNPN, CDR2 SVGIG (reference sequence). The CDR3 runs to 13 residues. In DNA form, the CDR3 reads TGTGCCTGGAGCCGGGACAGGGGCTACGAGCAGTACTTC. This sequence encodes CAWSRDRGYEQYF. The whole variable domain, remainder taken from reference TRBV30 and TRBJ2-7, is SQTIHQWPATLVQPVGSPLSLECTVEGTSNPNLYWYRQAAGRGLQLLFYSVGIGQISSEVPQNLSASRPQDRQFILSSKKLLLSDSGFYLCAWSRDRGYEQYFGPGTRLTVT.

This clone was counted a single time. The chain joins TRBV12-3 or TRBV12-4 to TRBJ1-2; 9 positions match TRBD1. Germline trimming cut 7 bases from V and 7 bases from J; bases unmatched to any gene: 4. CDR3 length: 12 residues. CDR3: CASTPTGGGYTF. The CDR3 DNA reads as TGTGCCAGCACCCCGACAGGGGGTGGCTACACCTTC.